One and the same sample provided the 3 T cell receptor beta chains below, sequenced in a study of blood T cell repertoires in COVID-19. TCRdb keeps only in-frame clones here, not all; method: immunoSEQ multiplex PCR. Of 310,000 or so clones in the sample, roughly 87% were seen once. Sequencing used peripheral blood. These receptors originate from a woman aged 50 to 60 who had recovered from COVID-19.

The sample holds one count of this clone. V gene TRBV7-3 combines with J gene TRBJ2-5, with 10 bases aligning to TRBD2. The V and J ends lost 2 bases and 5 bases, in that order; junction bases with no gene match: 5. CDR1 and CDR2 from the germline V gene are SGHTA and FQGTGA. This CDR3 is built from 15 residues. The CDR3 sequence: CASSLASGSGETQYF. The CDR3 coding sequence is TGTGCCAGCAGCTTAGCTAGCGGGAGCGGGGAGACCCAGTACTTC.

The chain recombines TRBV9 with TRBJ2-1; no reliable D call. The CDR3 loop spans 15 amino acids. V lost 0 bases to trimming and J lost 7 bases, with 14 bases between them. Per germline, CDR1 SGDLS and CDR2 YYNGEE. The CDR3 DNA follows: TGTGCCAGCAGCGTAGCTGAGTTTATCGGGAATGAGCAGTTCTTC. Protein: CASSVAEFIGNEQFF.

This chain links TRBV6-1 with TRBJ1-2; 7 bases map to TRBD1. With V trimmed by 3 bases and J by 4 bases, 5 bases remained unmatched. Germline-derived CDR1 and CDR2 are MNHNS and SASEGT. CDR3 length: 14 residues. CDR3 amino acids: CASSDRGSLYGYTF. In nucleotides, the CDR3 is TGTGCCAGCAGTGACAGGGGGAGCCTCTATGGCTACACCTTC.